The clone carrying this T cell receptor beta chain was observed a handful of times. The data were taken from a study of regulatory T cells in long-lasting Graves disease. Through Arm-PCR of CDR3 regions and iRepertoire HTBI primers, TCR beta libraries were built. TCRdb fed the multiplex PCR reads into MiXCR, producing one record per CDR3 protein. The sample has approximately 540,000 distinct CDR3 sequences; around 12% are singletons. Germline CDR1 reads SGHNT; CDR2 reads YENEEA. The ends were cut back, 5 bases at V and 8 bases at J, with 18 bases in the middle. The CDR3 runs 14 residues. Time point defined: newly diagnosed GD, antithyroid drugs for less than 3 months. The TCR library was made from RNA that had been extracted from PBMCs in TRIzol. The same data also contributed to another study, on T cells in Graves' hyperthyroidism and ophthalmopathy.

The TCR originated in a woman aged 25 to 39 with Graves disease. V gene TRBV11-3 combines with J gene TRBJ1-2; D gene unclear. The specimen comprised peripheral blood mononuclear cells (PBMCs), sampled at new diagnosis, from a patient treated with antithyroid drugs. The DNA of the CDR3 is TGTGCCAGCAGCCCCACGACACGGGGTGGGGGCTACACCTTC. Protein product: CASSPTTRGGGYTF.